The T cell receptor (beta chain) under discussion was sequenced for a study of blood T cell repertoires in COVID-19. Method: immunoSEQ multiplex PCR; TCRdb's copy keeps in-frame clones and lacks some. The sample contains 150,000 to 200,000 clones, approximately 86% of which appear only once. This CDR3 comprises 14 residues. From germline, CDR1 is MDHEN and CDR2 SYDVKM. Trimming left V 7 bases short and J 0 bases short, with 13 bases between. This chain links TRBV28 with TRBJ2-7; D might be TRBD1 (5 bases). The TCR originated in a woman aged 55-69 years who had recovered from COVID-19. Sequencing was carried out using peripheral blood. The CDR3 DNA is TGTGCCAGCACCAACGGGCAGGGCTCCTACGAGCAGTACTTC. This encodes CASTNGQGSYEQYF.